This TCR beta chain was profiled in a study of shared clonotypes between healthy human individuals. Background on the study: Contributing individuals were a couple of females and a few males aged 18 to 49.

Input per replicate PCR of unsorted PBMC was roughly 290 ng DNA, corresponding to 25,000 to 30,000 T cell genomes. The assay was immunoSEQ multiplex PCR, and TCRdb's table has in-frame clones only and misses some. The sample holds about 490,000 clones, roughly four fifths seen once. V lost 4 bases and J lost 2; bases outside the gene matches: 6. CDR1 is SGHRS, CDR2 YFSETQ, per germline. The CDR3 extends over 15 amino acids. The TCR was taken from a woman aged 40 to 50 in good health. Some clones in this sample may be carry-over from other donors' samples. The chain recombines TRBV5-1 with TRBJ2-4; 7 bases are shared with TRBD1. Sequencing used PBMCs. The CDR3 here is CASSPSTGSKNIQYF. The CDR3 DNA sequence: TGCGCCAGCAGCCCGTCGACAGGGTCCAAAAACATTCAGTACTTC.